This T cell receptor (beta chain) originates from a study of vaccination and CD4 T cells after COVID-19. On the study more broadly: Diagnosis preceded the drawing of post-COVID samples by a median approximately 110 days (range 35 to 161).

Treatment: 10-day PBMC culture with coronavirus spike peptide pools or control peptides (ViraFEST assay). As regards this clonotype: The antigen remains undetermined.

The Oncomine TCR Beta short-read assay was applied to DNA of cultured CD4+ T cells. TCRdb re-called the PCR reads through MiXCR, storing one row per CDR3 protein. The sample has roughly 8,900 distinct CDR3 sequences, roughly 42% seen once; the top ten hold 12%. Trimming took 2 bases from V and 1 from J, leaving 13 bases between them. The V gene's germline CDR1 is MNHEY and CDR2 SVGAGI. The CDR3 totals 16 residues. The sequence was collected from a human donor who had recovered from COVID-19. V is TRBV6-5 and J is TRBJ2-3; a possible D gene is TRBD1 (6 bases). The material sequenced was CD4+ T cells from blood, cultured in vitro. This CDR3 is CASSYEPPGGTDTQYF. The DNA of the CDR3 is TGTGCCAGCAGTTACGAACCCCCAGGGGGCACAGATACGCAGTATTTT.